This T cell receptor (beta chain) was sequenced during a study of T cell repertoires in cytomegalovirus infection. This clonotype was seen ten or more times. Its specificity is unknown. Germline loops: CDR1 SGHVS, CDR2 FNYEAQ. The ends lost 5 bases at V and 2 bases at J; junction bases unmatched: 13. This CDR3 is built from 17 residues. TCRdb reanalysed the reads using MiXCR and keeps one entry per CDR3 protein. The table shows roughly 920,000 distinct CDR3 sequences, with about a third occurring only once. The sequencing here drew on cultured CD8+ T cells from PBMCs, taken from culture after CMV antigen stimulation. The chain joins TRBV7-6 to TRBJ2-3; the match to TRBD1 covers 7 bases. The TCR originated in a human donor in good health (CMV status not recorded). Some clones in this sample may be carry-over from other donors' samples. CDR3 DNA sequence: TGTGCCAGCAGCGCACCTTTGGACAGGAGCCCCACAGATACGCAGTATTTT. Translating it yields CASSAPLDRSPTDTQYF.